This T cell receptor (beta chain) came from a study of human T cells and chemical hapten exposure. Time point given: patch test 2, 6 weeks after DPC sensitization. Treatment in this sample: therapeutic diphenylcyclopropenone sensitization with weekly scalp DPC. Total RNA extraction was carried out from unfractionated whole blood. The table lists this clonotype with a few counts. TCRdb re-analysed the RACE reads in MiXCR, keeping a single row per CDR3 protein. Of about 89,000 distinct CDR3 sequences listed, 11% were seen once; the top ten hold less than 2.5%. Germline V lookup: CDR1 SQVTM, CDR2 ANQGSEA. V was clipped by 4 bases and J by 4 bases, with 6 bases between them. The length of the CDR3 is 11 residues.

This chain links TRBV29-1 with TRBJ2-3; D call uncertain. This clonotype was sampled from a man in his forties with alopecia areata. Some clones in this sample may be carry-over from other donors' samples. Sequenced material: whole blood, taken in connection with sensitization to the hapten diphenylcyclopropenone (DPC). CDR3 sequence: CSVVHPDTQYF. In nucleotides, the CDR3 is TGCAGCGTTGTCCATCCAGATACGCAGTATTTT.